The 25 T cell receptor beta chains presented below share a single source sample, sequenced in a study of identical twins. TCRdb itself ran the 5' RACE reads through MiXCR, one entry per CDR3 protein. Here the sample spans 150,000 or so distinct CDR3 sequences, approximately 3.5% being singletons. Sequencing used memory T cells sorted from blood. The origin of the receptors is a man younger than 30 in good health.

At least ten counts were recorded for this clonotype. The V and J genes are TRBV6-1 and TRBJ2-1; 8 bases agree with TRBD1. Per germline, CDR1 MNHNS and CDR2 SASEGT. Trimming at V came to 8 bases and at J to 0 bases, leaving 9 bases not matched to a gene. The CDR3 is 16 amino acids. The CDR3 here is CASRELGQGSYNEQFF. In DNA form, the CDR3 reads TGTGCCAGCCGGGAATTAGGACAGGGCTCCTACAATGAGCAGTTCTTC.

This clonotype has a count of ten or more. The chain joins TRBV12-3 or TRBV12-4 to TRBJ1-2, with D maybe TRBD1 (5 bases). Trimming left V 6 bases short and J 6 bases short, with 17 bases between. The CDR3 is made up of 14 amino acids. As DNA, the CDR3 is TGTGCCAGCAGACATTCAGGGTCGGTACATGGCTACACCTTC. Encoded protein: CASRHSGSVHGYTF.

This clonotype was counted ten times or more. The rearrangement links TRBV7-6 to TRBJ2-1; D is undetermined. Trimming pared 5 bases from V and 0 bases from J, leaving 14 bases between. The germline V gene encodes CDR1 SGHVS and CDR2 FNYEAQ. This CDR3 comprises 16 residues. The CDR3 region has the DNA TGTGCCAGCAGCCAGTATTCTGTAGGCTCCTACAATGAGCAGTTCTTC. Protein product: CASSQYSVGSYNEQFF.

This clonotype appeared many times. Here the CDR3 reads CSARARNKAYNEQFF. CDR3 bases: TGCAGTGCTAGAGCGAGGAATAAAGCCTACAATGAGCAGTTCTTC. V and J are TRBV20-1 and TRBJ2-1; D call uncertain. V was pared by 1 base and J by 2 bases, with 12 bases between. Germline V gene lookup returns CDR1 DFQATT and CDR2 SNEGSKA (reference sequence). CDR3 length equals 15 residues.

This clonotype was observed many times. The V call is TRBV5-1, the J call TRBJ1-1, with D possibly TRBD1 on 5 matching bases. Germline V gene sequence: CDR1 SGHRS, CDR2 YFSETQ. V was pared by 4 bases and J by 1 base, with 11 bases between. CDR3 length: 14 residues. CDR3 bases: TGCGCCAGCAGCCGCGCAACAGGGAACACTGAAGCTTTCTTT. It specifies CASSRATGNTEAFF.

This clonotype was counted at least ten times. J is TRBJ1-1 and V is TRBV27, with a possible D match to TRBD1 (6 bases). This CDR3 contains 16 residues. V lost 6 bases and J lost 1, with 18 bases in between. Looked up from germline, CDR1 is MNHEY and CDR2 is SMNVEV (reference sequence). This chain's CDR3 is CASSSLQGNGNTEAFF. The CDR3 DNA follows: TGTGCCAGCAGCAGCTTACAGGGTAATGGGAACACTGAAGCTTTCTTT.

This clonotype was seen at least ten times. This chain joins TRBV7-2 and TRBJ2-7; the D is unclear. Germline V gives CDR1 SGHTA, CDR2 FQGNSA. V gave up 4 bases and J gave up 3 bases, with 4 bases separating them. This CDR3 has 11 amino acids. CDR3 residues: CASSYYYEQYV. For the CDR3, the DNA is TGTGCCAGCAGCTACTACTACGAGCAGTACGTC.

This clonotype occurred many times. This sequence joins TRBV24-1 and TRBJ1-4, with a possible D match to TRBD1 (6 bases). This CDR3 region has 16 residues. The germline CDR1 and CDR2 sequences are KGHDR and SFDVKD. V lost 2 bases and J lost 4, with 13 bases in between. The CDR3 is CATSDSYRVDNEKLFF. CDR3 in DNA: TGTGCCACCAGTGATTCCTACAGGGTGGATAATGAAAAACTGTTTTTT.

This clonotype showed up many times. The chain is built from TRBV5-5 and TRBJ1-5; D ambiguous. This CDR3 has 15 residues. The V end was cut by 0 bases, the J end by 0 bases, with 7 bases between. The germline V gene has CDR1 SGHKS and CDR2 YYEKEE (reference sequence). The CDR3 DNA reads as TGTGCCAGCAGCTTGGGACACCTTAGCAATCAGCCCCAGCATTTT. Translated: CASSLGHLSNQPQHF.

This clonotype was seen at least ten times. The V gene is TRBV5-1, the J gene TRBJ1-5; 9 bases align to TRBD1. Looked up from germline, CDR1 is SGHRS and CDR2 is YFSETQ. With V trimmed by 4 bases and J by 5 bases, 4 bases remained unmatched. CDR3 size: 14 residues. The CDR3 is CASSQGQGDQPQHF. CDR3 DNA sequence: TGCGCCAGCAGCCAGGGACAGGGCGATCAGCCCCAGCATTTT. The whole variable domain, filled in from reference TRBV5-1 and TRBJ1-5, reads KAGVTQTPRYLIKTRGQQVTLSCSPISGHRSVSWYQQTPGQGLQFLFEYFSETQRNKGNFPGRFSGRQFSNSRSEMNVSTLELGDSALYLCASSQGQGDQPQHFGDGTRLSIL.

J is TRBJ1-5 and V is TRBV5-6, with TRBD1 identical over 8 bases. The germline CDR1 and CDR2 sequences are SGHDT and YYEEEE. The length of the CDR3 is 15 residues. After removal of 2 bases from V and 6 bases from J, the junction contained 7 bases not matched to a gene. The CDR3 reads CASSFQGARGQPQHF. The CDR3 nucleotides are TGTGCCAGCAGCTTCCAGGGGGCGAGGGGTCAGCCCCAGCATTTT.

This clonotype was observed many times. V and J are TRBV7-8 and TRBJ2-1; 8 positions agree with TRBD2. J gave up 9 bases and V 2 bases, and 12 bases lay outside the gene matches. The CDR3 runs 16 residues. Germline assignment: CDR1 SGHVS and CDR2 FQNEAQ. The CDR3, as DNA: TGTGCCAGCAGCTTAAGAGCGGGAGAACTGTCCAGTGAGCAGTTCTTC. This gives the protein CASSLRAGELSSEQFF.

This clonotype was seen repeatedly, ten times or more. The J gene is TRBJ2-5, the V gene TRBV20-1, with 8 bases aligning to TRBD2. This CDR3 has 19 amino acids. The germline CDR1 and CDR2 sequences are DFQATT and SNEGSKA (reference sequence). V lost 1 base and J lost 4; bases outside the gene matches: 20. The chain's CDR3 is CSARGSSDVAGKSGETQYF. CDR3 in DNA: TGCAGTGCTAGAGGTAGTAGTGATGTAGCGGGAAAGTCAGGAGAGACCCAGTACTTC.

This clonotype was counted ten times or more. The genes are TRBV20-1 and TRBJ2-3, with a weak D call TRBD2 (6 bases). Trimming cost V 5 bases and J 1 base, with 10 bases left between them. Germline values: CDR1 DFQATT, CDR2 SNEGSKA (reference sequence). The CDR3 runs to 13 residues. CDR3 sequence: CSALQRGTDTQYF. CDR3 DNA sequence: TGCAGTGCTCTTCAGCGGGGCACAGATACGCAGTATTTT.

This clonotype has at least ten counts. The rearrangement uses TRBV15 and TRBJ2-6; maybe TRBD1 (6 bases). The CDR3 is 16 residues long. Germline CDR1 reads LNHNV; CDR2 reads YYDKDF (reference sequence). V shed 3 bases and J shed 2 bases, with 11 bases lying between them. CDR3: CATSRMQGTGANVLTF. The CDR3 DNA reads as TGTGCCACCAGCAGGATGCAGGGGACTGGGGCCAACGTCCTGACTTTC.

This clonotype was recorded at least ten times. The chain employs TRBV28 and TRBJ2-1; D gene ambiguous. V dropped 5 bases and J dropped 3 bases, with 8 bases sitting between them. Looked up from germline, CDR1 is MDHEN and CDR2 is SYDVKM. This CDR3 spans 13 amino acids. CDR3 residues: CASSTGVYNEQFF. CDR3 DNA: TGTGCCAGCAGTACGGGCGTCTACAATGAGCAGTTCTTC.

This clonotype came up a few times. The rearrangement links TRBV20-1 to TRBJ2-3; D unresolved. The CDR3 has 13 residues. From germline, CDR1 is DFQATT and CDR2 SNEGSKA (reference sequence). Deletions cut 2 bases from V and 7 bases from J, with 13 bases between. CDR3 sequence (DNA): TGCAGTGCTAGAAACCCGAGAGCAAATACGCAGTATTTT. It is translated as CSARNPRANTQYF.

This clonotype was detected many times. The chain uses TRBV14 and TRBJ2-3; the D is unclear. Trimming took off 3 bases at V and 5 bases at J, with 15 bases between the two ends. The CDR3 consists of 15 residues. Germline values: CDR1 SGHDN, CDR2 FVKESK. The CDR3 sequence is CASSQRSSLIDTQYF. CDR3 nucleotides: TGTGCCAGCAGCCAGCGCTCCTCCCTAATAGATACGCAGTATTTT.

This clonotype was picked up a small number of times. The CDR3 DNA reads TGTGCCAGCAGTTACGAACGGACAGGGGGCGCGTACATTCAGTACTTC. It codes for CASSYERTGGAYIQYF. J is TRBJ2-4 and V is TRBV6-2 or TRBV6-3, with 11 bases lining up with TRBD1. In germline, CDR1 is MNHEY, CDR2 SVGEGT. The junction had 8 bases not matched to a gene; V was cut back by 2 bases and J by 8 bases. The CDR3 is 16 residues long.

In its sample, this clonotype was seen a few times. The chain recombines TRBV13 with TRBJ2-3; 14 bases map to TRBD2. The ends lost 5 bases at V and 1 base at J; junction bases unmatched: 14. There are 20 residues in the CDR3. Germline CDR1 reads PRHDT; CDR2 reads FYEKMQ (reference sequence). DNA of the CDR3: TGTGCCAGCAGCGCCTACACCCGGACTAGCGGGAGGAGGGGCACAGATACGCAGTATTTT. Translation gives CASSAYTRTSGRRGTDTQYF.

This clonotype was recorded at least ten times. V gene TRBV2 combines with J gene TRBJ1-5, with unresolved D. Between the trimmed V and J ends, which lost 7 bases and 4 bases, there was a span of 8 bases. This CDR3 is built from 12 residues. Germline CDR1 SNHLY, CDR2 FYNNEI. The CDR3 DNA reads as TGTGCCAGCACAAAAAGAAATCAGCCCCAGCATTTT. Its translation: CASTKRNQPQHF. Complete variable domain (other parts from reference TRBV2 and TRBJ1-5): EPEVTQTPSHQVTQMGQEVILRCVPISNHLYFYWYRQILGQKVEFLVSFYNNEISEKSEIFDDQFSVERPDGSNFTLKIRSTKLEDSAMYFCASTKRNQPQHFGDGTRLSIL.

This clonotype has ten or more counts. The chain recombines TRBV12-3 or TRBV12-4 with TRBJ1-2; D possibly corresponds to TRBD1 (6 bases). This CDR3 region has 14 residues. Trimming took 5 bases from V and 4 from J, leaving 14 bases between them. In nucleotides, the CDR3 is TGTGCCAGCAGTGCTACAGGGTTCGGCTATGGCTACACCTTC. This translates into CASSATGFGYGYTF.

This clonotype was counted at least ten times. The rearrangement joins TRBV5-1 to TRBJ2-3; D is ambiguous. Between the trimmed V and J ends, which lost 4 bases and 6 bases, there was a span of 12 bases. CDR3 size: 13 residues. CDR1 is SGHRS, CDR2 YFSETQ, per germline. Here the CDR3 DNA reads TGCGCCAGCAGCGAAGCCAGCGTGGATACGCAGTATTTT. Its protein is CASSEASVDTQYF.

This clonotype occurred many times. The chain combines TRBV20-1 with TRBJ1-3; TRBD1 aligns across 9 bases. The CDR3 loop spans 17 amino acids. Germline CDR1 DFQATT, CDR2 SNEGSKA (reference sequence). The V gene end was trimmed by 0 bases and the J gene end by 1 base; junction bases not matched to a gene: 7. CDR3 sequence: CSARDPPGQGSGNTIYF. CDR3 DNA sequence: TGCAGTGCTAGAGATCCTCCGGGACAGGGTTCTGGAAACACCATATATTTT.

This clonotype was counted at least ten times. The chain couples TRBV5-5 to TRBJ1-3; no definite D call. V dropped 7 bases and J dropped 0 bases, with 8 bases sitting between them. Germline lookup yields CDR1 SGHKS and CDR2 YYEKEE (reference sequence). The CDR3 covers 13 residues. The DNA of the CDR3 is TGTGCCAGCGGTGATTACTCTGGAAACACCATATATTTT. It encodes CASGDYSGNTIYF.